This TCR beta chain originates from a study of regulatory T cells in long-lasting Graves disease. About the study: By definition, persistent Graves' disease involved antithyroid drugs for over 5 years alongside positive TSH receptor antibodies.

Findings and limits, study-wide: The TCR repertoire of persistent Graves' patients was less diverse than that of newly diagnosed ones.

Both iRepertoire HTBI primers and Arm-PCR of CDR3 regions were used to build the TCR beta libraries. TCRdb itself ran the multiplex PCR reads through MiXCR, one entry per CDR3 protein. The top ten hold 7.8% of the sample, which has approximately 470,000 distinct CDR3 sequences, about 20% seen once. This clonotype was found a few times. Its target is not known. Time point noted: persistent/refractory GD, antithyroid drugs over 5 years with positive TRAb. With RNA extracted from PBMCs as input, the TCR library was made. The material sequenced was peripheral blood mononuclear cells (PBMCs), taken when the disease was refractory, from a patient treated with antithyroid drugs. The source of this sequence is a female donor with Graves disease.

The CDR3 DNA sequence: TGCAGTGCTAGACCCTCTTCAGGGGGCTGGGTGAACACTGAAGCTTTCTTT. It codes for CSARPSSGGWVNTEAFF. This sequence joins TRBV20-1 and TRBJ1-1, with 8 bases fitting TRBD1. V lost 2 bases to trimming and J lost 0 bases; unmatched junction nucleotides: 11. Germline lookup yields CDR1 DFQATT and CDR2 SNEGSKA (reference sequence). The CDR3 is made up of 17 amino acids.